Presented here are 27 T cell receptor beta chains from one specimen sequenced in a study of siplizumab effects on memory and regulatory T cells (dated by TCRdb to the late 2010s). Libraries were prepared through the immunoSEQ multiplex PCR assay. As stored in TCRdb, this immuneACCESS dataset retains in-frame rearrangements with V and J assigned. A fraction of the clones does not appear; measured against another copy, unresolved V genes explain less than half of the discrepancy, and the remainder lacks a known reason. The table for this sample lists just over 60,000 clones; around 79% of them were counted only once. The ten most abundant clones make up approximately 0.4% of the sample. The sample was memory CD4+ T cells sorted from blood. The sample's cell subset or site, from its label and the paper: unstimulated CD4+ memory T cells. The receptor source for this set is a human donor in good health.

The rearrangement joins TRBV9 to TRBJ1-1, with D possibly being TRBD1 (6 bases). Germline V lookup: CDR1 SGDLS, CDR2 YYNGEE. Trimming left V 4 bases short and J 1 base short, with 14 bases between. The CDR3 sequence is 15 residues long. Here the CDR3 DNA reads TGTGCCAGCAGCTCCCTTCAGGGGTCGAACACTGAAGCTTTCTTT. This sequence encodes CASSSLQGSNTEAFF.

This chain links TRBV2 with TRBJ2-3; TRBD1 is a possible D gene (5 bases). The CDR3 runs to 14 residues. V dropped 6 bases and J dropped 2 bases, with 12 bases sitting between them. Germline CDR1 SNHLY, CDR2 FYNNEI. The CDR3 DNA follows: TGTGCCAGCAGGGTAGGGGTCGCCACAGATACGCAGTATTTT. Protein: CASRVGVATDTQYF.

V is TRBV7-9 and J is TRBJ1-6, with a weak D call TRBD1 (5 bases). Trimming removed 5 bases from V and 10 bases from J, with 27 bases in between. The CDR3 sequence is 18 residues long. The germline V gene has CDR1 SEHNR and CDR2 FQNEAQ (reference sequence). CDR3 bases: TGTGCCAGCAGCGGTCGAGCGGGACTTGACAACCCTGGGTCACCCCTCCACTTT. This gives the protein CASSGRAGLDNPGSPLHF.

The chain employs TRBV4-1 and TRBJ1-5; 7 bases line up with TRBD1. The CDR3 length is 20 residues. Trimming took 0 bases from V and 0 from J; bases not matched to a gene: 14. Per germline, CDR1 MGHRA and CDR2 YSYEKL. In DNA form, the CDR3 reads TGCGCCAGCAGCCAAGATGTCGAGGGGGCGTTCCTCCGTAGCAATCAGCCCCAGCATTTT. Its translation: CASSQDVEGAFLRSNQPQHF.

The rearrangement links TRBV5-6 to TRBJ2-1; D gene ambiguous. CDR3 size: 13 residues. V lost 1 base, J lost 7 bases, and 9 bases lay in between. CDR1 and CDR2 from the germline V gene are SGHDT and YYEEEE. The CDR3 DNA is TGTGCCAGCAGCTTGATACAGCAAAATGAGCAGTTCTTC. This sequence encodes CASSLIQQNEQFF.

This chain's CDR3 is CASSLGSQWGTEAFF. CDR3 nucleotides: TGTGCCAGCAGCTTAGGTTCACAGTGGGGTACTGAAGCTTTCTTT. This chain uses TRBV11-2 with TRBJ1-1, with D hard to call. The germline V gene encodes CDR1 SGHAT and CDR2 FQNNGV. V was trimmed by 1 base and J by 5 bases, leaving 14 bases between them. The CDR3 sequence is 15 residues long.

The chain joins TRBV14 to TRBJ1-3, with D possibly being TRBD1 (5 bases). Trimming shortened V by 4 bases and J by 1 base, and 17 bases separated the two germline ends. The germline CDR1 and CDR2 sequences are SGHDN and FVKESK. The CDR3 is made up of 17 amino acids. CDR3 region: CASSPSGPGVSGNTIYF. The CDR3 nucleotides are TGTGCCAGCAGCCCATCGGGGCCCGGGGTTTCTGGAAACACCATATATTTT.

This clone was seen a handful of times. The chain combines TRBV18 with TRBJ2-5; 11 nucleotides match TRBD1. Germline CDR1 KGHSH, CDR2 LQKENI. V shed 3 bases, J shed 4 bases, and the junction held 1 base outside the gene matches. The length of the CDR3 is 14 residues. CDR3 in DNA: TGTGCCAGCTCACCGGGACAGGGGGTAGAGACCCAGTACTTC. This gives the protein CASSPGQGVETQYF.

V and J are TRBV15 and TRBJ1-1; 11 positions agree with TRBD1. The germline V gene encodes CDR1 LNHNV and CDR2 YYDKDF (reference sequence). The CDR3 length is 14 residues. Trimming took 11 bases from V and 6 from J; bases not matched to a gene: 11. The DNA for the CDR3 is TGTGCCTCCCGGGACAGGGGGTGGAGCGCTGAAGCTTTCTTT. Amino acids: CASRDRGWSAEAFF.

This clone was detected a few times. The chain joins TRBV18 to TRBJ1-1, with D uncertain. From germline, CDR1 is KGHSH and CDR2 LQKENI. V was cut by 5 bases and J by 3 bases, with 4 bases left in between. The CDR3 sequence is 11 residues long. For the CDR3, the DNA is TGTGCCAGCTCAGGATACACTGAAGCTTTCTTT. This codes for CASSGYTEAFF. The whole variable domain, filled in from reference TRBV18 and TRBJ1-1, reads NAGVMQNPRHLVRRRGQEARLRCSPMKGHSHVYWYRQLPEEGLKFMVYLQKENIIDESGMPKERFSAEFPKEGPSILRIQQVVRGDSAAYFCASSGYTEAFFGQGTRLTVV.

This chain uses TRBV15 with TRBJ2-3; 9 nucleotides align to TRBD1. This CDR3 contains 16 residues. The V gene's germline CDR1 is LNHNV and CDR2 YYDKDF (reference sequence). Germline trimming cut 11 bases from V and 1 base from J; bases unmatched to any gene: 13. The CDR3 DNA is TGTGCCTCTCTCCAGGACAGGGGATTTGGCACAGATACGCAGTATTTT. This translates into CASLQDRGFGTDTQYF.

This clone was detected only a few times. The CDR3 coding sequence is TGTGCCAGCAGCCCTACCGCTACAGGGGGCGAGCAGTACTTC. Its translation is CASSPTATGGEQYF. The J gene is TRBJ2-7, the V gene TRBV14; 8 nucleotides align to TRBD1. CDR1 and CDR2 from the germline V gene are SGHDN and FVKESK. CDR3 length: 14 residues. J gave up 6 bases and V 4 bases, and 8 bases lay outside the gene matches.

V usage is TRBV7-9 and J usage is TRBJ1-4; TRBD1 matches 9 bases. Germline V gene data show CDR1 as SEHNR and CDR2 as FQNEAQ (reference sequence). V lost 6 bases and J lost 8; bases outside the gene matches: 7. The CDR3 extends over 14 amino acids. CDR3 sequence reads: CASSFGQGREKLFF. The CDR3, as DNA: TGTGCCAGCAGTTTTGGACAGGGGAGAGAAAAACTGTTTTTT.

CDR3 in DNA: TGTGCCAGCAGTGAACGGGAGGCGGGGGGGCCCCCAGATACGCAGTATTTT. Protein: CASSEREAGGPPDTQYF. The J gene is TRBJ2-3, the V gene TRBV2; the match to TRBD2 covers 9 bases. This CDR3 region has 17 residues. Trimming cost V 2 bases and J 4 bases; bases outside gene matches: 10. The germline gives CDR1 SNHLY, CDR2 FYNNEI.

The V call is TRBV28, the J call TRBJ1-2, with D maybe TRBD1 (5 bases). The CDR3 is 16 amino acids. V lost 2 bases and J lost 6, with 19 bases in between. Germline loops: CDR1 MDHEN, CDR2 SYDVKM. In DNA, the CDR3 is TGTGCCAGCAGTTTACTACGGCAGGGCCGGTTGGATGGCTACACCTTC. Its protein is CASSLLRQGRLDGYTF.

This clone was counted a few times. The chain carries TRBV14 and TRBJ2-3; 9 bases align to TRBD2. CDR3 size: 15 residues. Germline CDR1 SGHDN, CDR2 FVKESK. J lost 14 bases, V lost 3 bases, and 15 bases had no gene match. The CDR3 DNA sequence: TGTGCCAGCAGCCACGCTATGACTACTAGCGGGCGCAGGTATTTT. Its protein product is CASSHAMTTSGRRYF.

The V and J genes are TRBV7-3 and TRBJ1-2; D uncertain. V was cut by 2 bases and J by 4 bases, with 11 bases left in between. In germline, CDR1 is SGHTA, CDR2 FQGTGA. This CDR3 has 14 residues. CDR3 coding DNA: TGTGCCAGCAGCTTAGGGGTCAGCCTCTATGGCTACACCTTC. It is translated as CASSLGVSLYGYTF.

A single count supports this clone. The V and J genes are TRBV7-2 and TRBJ2-7; D is unresolved. Deletions cut 5 bases from V and 7 bases from J, with 15 bases between. The CDR3 covers 13 residues. The V gene's germline CDR1 is SGHTA and CDR2 FQGNSA. The CDR3 DNA reads as TGTGCCAGCAGCCCGGGTCCAGTTCTGGAGCAGTACTTC. Translating gives CASSPGPVLEQYF. The complete variable domain, with remaining parts taken from reference TRBV7-2 and TRBJ2-7, reads GAGVSQSPSNKVTEKGKDVELRCDPISGHTALYWYRQSLGQGLEFLIYFQGNSAPDKSGLPSDRFSAERTGGSVSTLTIQRTQQEDSAVYLCASSPGPVLEQYFGPGTRLTVT.

This sequence joins TRBV30 and TRBJ2-7, with 8 bases fitting TRBD1. Germline CDR1 GTSNPN, CDR2 SVGIG (reference sequence). The CDR3 sequence is 14 residues long. V shed 1 base and J 2 bases; nucleotides not matched to a gene: 4. In nucleotides, the CDR3 is TGTGCCTGGAGTGGGACAGGGAAAACCTACGAGCAGTACTTC. Its protein product is CAWSGTGKTYEQYF.

The chain recombines TRBV11-3 with TRBJ2-2, with D maybe TRBD2 (6 bases). This CDR3 is 15 amino acids long. The V end lost 4 bases, the J end lost 7 bases, and 16 bases lay between the germline ends. Germline lookup yields CDR1 SGHNT and CDR2 YENEEA. The DNA for the CDR3 is TGTGCCAGCAGCTCGATTGGGCAGGGAGGCGGGGAGCTGTTTTTT. This sequence encodes CASSSIGQGGGELFF.

The chain joins TRBV6-4 to TRBJ1-2, with 7 bases aligning to TRBD1. Per the germline V gene, CDR1 is MRHNA and CDR2 is SNTAGT. V was pared by 8 bases and J by 8 bases, with 11 bases of the junction left unmatched. The CDR3 totals 13 residues. CDR3 region: CASQDRPLGGYTF. The DNA for the CDR3 is TGTGCCAGCCAGGACAGGCCCCTCGGGGGCTACACCTTC.

The chain couples TRBV10-3 to TRBJ2-7; 7 nucleotides agree with TRBD2. This CDR3 spans 14 amino acids. The germline V gene has CDR1 ENHRY and CDR2 SYGVKD. The V gene end was trimmed by 4 bases and the J gene end by 2 bases; junction bases not matched to a gene: 5. CDR3 amino acids: CAISGRLAAYEQYF. As DNA, the CDR3 is TGTGCCATCAGTGGCAGACTAGCTGCCTACGAGCAGTACTTC.

The chain combines TRBV5-4 with TRBJ2-5, with D unresolved. Trimming took 3 bases from V and 4 from J, leaving 4 bases between them. CDR3 length: 11 residues. Looked up from germline, CDR1 is SGHNT and CDR2 is YYREEE (reference sequence). The CDR3 loop is CASSSTETQYF. For the CDR3, the DNA is TGTGCCAGCAGCTCGACAGAGACCCAGTACTTC.

This rearrangement joins TRBV9 to TRBJ2-3; 8 nucleotides agree with TRBD2. Germline trimming cut 4 bases from V and 4 bases from J; bases unmatched to any gene: 11. Germline V gives CDR1 SGDLS, CDR2 YYNGEE. The CDR3 extends over 16 amino acids. The CDR3 reads CASSFSRGGRADTQYF. The CDR3 coding sequence is TGTGCCAGCAGCTTTTCCCGGGGGGGCCGCGCAGATACGCAGTATTTT.

The genes are TRBV18 and TRBJ1-3; D perhaps matches TRBD1 (6 bases). The germline V and J ends were trimmed by 5 bases and 0 bases, with 11 bases remaining between them. The CDR3 has 15 residues. CDR1 is KGHSH, CDR2 LQKENI, per germline. CDR3 bases: TGTGCCAGCTCATACGGGACACCCTCTGGAAACACCATATATTTT. This gives the protein CASSYGTPSGNTIYF.

The CDR3 region is CASSLCGYTF. The CDR3 region has the DNA TGTGCCAGCAGCTTGTGCGGCTACACCTTC. V gene TRBV11-3 combines with J gene TRBJ1-2; D gene uncertain. CDR3 size: 10 residues. The ends were cut back, 3 bases at V and 8 bases at J, with 4 bases in the middle. CDR1 is SGHNT and CDR2 is YENEEA in the germline V gene.

This clone was recorded only once. The chain has TRBV7-8 and TRBJ1-3; the D is unclear. Deletions cut 1 base from V and 4 bases from J, with 11 bases between. Germline CDR1 is SGHVS and CDR2 is FQNEAQ. CDR3 size: 15 residues. This CDR3 is CASSLGSPTGNTIYF. The CDR3 bases are TGTGCCAGCAGCTTAGGATCCCCGACCGGAAACACCATATATTTT.